This entry lists 30 T cell receptor beta chains sequenced from one sample in a study of blood T cell repertoires in COVID-19. This table comes from immunoSEQ multiplex PCR, and its TCRdb copy is limited to in-frame clones, with some not included. The table lists 80,000 to 100,000 clones, 65% to 85% of them singletons. Source material: peripheral blood. These receptors all stem from a man aged 55 to 69 with acute or convalescent COVID-19.

CDR3 loop: CASSQEVGTGVFF. The DNA for the CDR3 is TGCGCCAGCAGCCAAGAGGTGGGCACGGGGGTTTTCTTT. The gene calls are TRBV4-3 and TRBJ1-1; TRBD1 might be the D (5 bases). In germline, CDR1 is LGHNA, CDR2 YSLEER. V was cut by 0 bases and J by 13 bases, with 15 bases left in between. This CDR3 region has 13 residues.

This clone was counted only a few times. The chain combines TRBV11-2 with TRBJ2-1, with 10 bases aligning to TRBD1. The V and J ends lost 5 bases and 2 bases, in that order; junction bases with no gene match: 9. Germline V gene data show CDR1 as SGHAT and CDR2 as FQNNGV. The CDR3 has 17 residues. The CDR3 loop reads CASSQGIGTGAYNEQFF. In DNA form, the CDR3 reads TGTGCCAGCAGCCAAGGGATCGGGACAGGGGCCTACAATGAGCAGTTCTTC.

V usage is TRBV14 and J usage is TRBJ1-2; the match to TRBD1 covers 8 bases. The CDR3 has 14 residues. CDR1 SGHDN and CDR2 FVKESK come from the germline V gene. V lost 4 bases to trimming and J lost 2 bases; unmatched junction nucleotides: 3. CDR3 bases: TGTGCCAGCAGCCGGGACAGGAAAAACTATGGCTACACCTTC. Amino acids: CASSRDRKNYGYTF.

This clone has ten or more counts. The chain joins TRBV18 to TRBJ2-7, with 8 bases lining up with TRBD1. Germline CDR1 and CDR2: KGHSH and LQKENI. The V segment lost 4 bases and the J segment 6 bases; nucleotides outside the gene matches: 5. There are 13 residues in the CDR3. The CDR3 bases are TGTGCCAGCTCACACGGACAGGGAGCCGAGCAGTACTTC. This gives the protein CASSHGQGAEQYF.

The rearrangement links TRBV7-6 to TRBJ2-7, with D possibly being TRBD2 (6 bases). The CDR3 length is 15 residues. V was clipped by 1 base and J by 2 bases, with 12 bases between them. CDR1 and CDR2 from the germline V gene are SGHVS and FNYEAQ. CDR3 amino acids: CASSLVREIPYEQYF. The CDR3, as DNA: TGTGCCAGCAGCTTAGTTCGGGAGATCCCCTACGAGCAGTACTTC. Supplemented by reference TRBV7-6 and TRBJ2-7, the full variable domain reads GAGVSQSPRYKVTKRGQDVALRCDPISGHVSLYWYRQALGQGPEFLTYFNYEAQQDKSGLPNDRFSAERPEGSISTLTIQRTEQRDSAMYRCASSLVREIPYEQYFGPGTRLTVT.

The V and J genes are TRBV18 and TRBJ1-5, with TRBD1 identical over 8 bases. V shed 6 bases and J 7 bases; nucleotides not matched to a gene: 11. The CDR3 has 15 residues. CDR1 KGHSH and CDR2 LQKENI come from the germline V gene. The CDR3 DNA is TGTGCCAGCTCTGAACAAGACAGGGGTGCGCAGCCCCAGCATTTT. This encodes CASSEQDRGAQPQHF.

The chain has TRBV7-9 and TRBJ2-7, with a tentative D call TRBD1 (6 bases). V lost 3 bases to trimming and J lost 3 bases, with 12 bases between them. Germline V gene data show CDR1 as SEHNR and CDR2 as FQNEAQ (reference sequence). The CDR3 has 14 amino acids. CDR3 protein: CASSFPGEHYEQYF. Written as DNA, the CDR3 is TGTGCCAGCAGCTTTCCAGGGGAACACTACGAGCAGTACTTC.

The V and J genes are TRBV6-5 and TRBJ2-3; a weak D match, TRBD2 (5 bases). The CDR3 has 14 residues. Germline assignment: CDR1 MNHEY and CDR2 SVGAGI. V was trimmed by 6 bases and J by 1 base, leaving 11 bases between them. The CDR3 DNA sequence: TGTGCCAGCAGGGAGTTGAGGGGCACAGATACGCAGTATTTT. Amino acid sequence: CASRELRGTDTQYF.

In this sample, this clone turned up once. J is TRBJ2-2 and V is TRBV9, with TRBD2 identical over 13 bases. The length of the CDR3 is 17 residues. The germline CDR1 and CDR2 sequences are SGDLS and YYNGEE. Unmatched junction bases numbered 8, after V lost 3 bases and J lost 6 bases. The CDR3 DNA follows: TGTGCCAGCAGCGCCCGGACTAGCGGGAGTAGTTCCGGGGAGCTGTTTTTT. Amino acids: CASSARTSGSSSGELFF. The full variable domain, its missing parts supplied by reference TRBV9 and TRBJ2-2, is DSGVTQTPKHLITATGQRVTLRCSPRSGDLSVYWYQQSLDQGLQFLIQYYNGEERAKGNILERFSAQQFPDLHSELNLSSLELGDSALYFCASSARTSGSSSGELFFGEGSRLTVL.

In its sample, this clone was seen a few times. CDR3 amino acids: CASRRQGTDTQYF. The CDR3 region has the DNA TGTGCCAGCAGACGACAGGGCACAGATACGCAGTATTTT. The rearrangement links TRBV3-1 (or the pseudogene TRBV3-2) to TRBJ2-3; tentatively, D is TRBD1 (6 bases). V shed 6 bases and J shed 1 base, with 8 bases lying between them. From germline, CDR1 is LGHDT and CDR2 YNNKEL (reference sequence). The CDR3 length is 13 residues.

The rearrangement joins TRBV6-2 or TRBV6-3 to TRBJ1-2; D unclear. CDR3 length equals 12 residues. Germline CDR1 and CDR2: MNHEY and SVGEGT. The V gene lost 5 bases and the J gene lost 5 bases, with 9 bases spanning the gap. CDR3 DNA sequence: TGTGCCAGCAGTAGCACAGATTATGGCTACACCTTC. It encodes CASSSTDYGYTF.

V usage is TRBV5-8 and J usage is TRBJ2-3; D remains ambiguous. Germline V CDR1 and CDR2: SGHTS, YDEGEE. The CDR3 contains 12 residues. The V gene lost 5 bases and the J gene lost 2 bases, with 6 bases spanning the gap. This CDR3 reads CASRLNTDTQYF. The CDR3 DNA sequence: TGTGCCAGCAGACTGAACACAGATACGCAGTATTTT. Looking up the rest from reference TRBV5-8 and TRBJ2-3 gives the full variable domain: EAGVTQSPTHLIKTRGQQATLRCSPISGHTSVYWYQQALGLGLQFLLWYDEGEERNRGNFPPRFSGRQFPNYSSELNVNALELEDSALYLCASRLNTDTQYFGPGTRLTVL.

The V call is TRBV19, the J call TRBJ2-1; 8 bases agree with TRBD2. The CDR3 has 13 residues. V dropped 3 bases and J dropped 10; count of bases not matched to a gene: 5. CDR1 and CDR2 from the germline V gene are LNHDA and SQIVND (reference sequence). CDR3 sequence reads: CASSIGGVAEQFF. The CDR3, as DNA: TGTGCCAGTAGTATCGGGGGGGTTGCGGAGCAGTTCTTC.

This clone has at least ten counts. The J gene is TRBJ1-2, the V gene TRBV14; D gene uncertain. The CDR3 runs 13 residues. Germline loops: CDR1 SGHDN, CDR2 FVKESK. Trimming removed 1 base from V and 6 bases from J, with 9 bases in between. Written as DNA, the CDR3 is TGTGCCAGCAGCCAAGCCGGGGTCCATGGCTACACCTTC. Translated, it gives CASSQAGVHGYTF.

CDR3 sequence (DNA): TGCGCCAGCAGCGGCCCTGTGGGTAGAGGAGAGACCCAGTACTTC. Its translation is CASSGPVGRGETQYF. The chain carries TRBV5-1 and TRBJ2-5, with D hard to call. CDR3 size: 15 residues. Per the germline V gene, CDR1 is SGHRS and CDR2 is YFSETQ. Trimming removed 4 bases at V and 4 bases at J, with 17 bases between.

The table lists this clone with a count of one. The V call is TRBV7-2, the J call TRBJ2-5; 11 bases line up with TRBD2. Losses at the gene ends were 2 bases for V and 4 bases for J; bases not matched to a gene: 3. The CDR3 is 15 residues long. Germline V gives CDR1 SGHTA, CDR2 FQGNSA. The CDR3 DNA reads TGTGCCAGCAGCTTACCGACTAGCGGGACAGAGACCCAGTACTTC. Amino acids: CASSLPTSGTETQYF.

This clone occurred a few times. V and J are TRBV7-6 and TRBJ1-2; 7 bases align to TRBD1. V shed 1 base, J shed 8 bases, and the junction held 10 bases outside the gene matches. Germline V CDR1 and CDR2: SGHVS, FNYEAQ. This CDR3 has 15 amino acids. CDR3 in amino acids: CASSLGTGSSGGYTF. The CDR3 DNA reads TGTGCCAGCAGCTTAGGGACAGGCTCTTCCGGAGGCTACACCTTC.

This clone was recorded once. The chain combines TRBV19 with TRBJ2-1, with 9 bases aligning to TRBD2. Germline-derived CDR1 and CDR2 are LNHDA and SQIVND (reference sequence). J was trimmed by 3 bases and V by 3 bases; bases with no gene match: 9. The CDR3 contains 17 residues. CDR3 residues: CASSITLSGSLYNEQFF. DNA for the CDR3: TGTGCCAGTAGTATTACCCTTAGCGGGAGTCTCTACAATGAGCAGTTCTTC.

This clone was observed a few times. The V gene is TRBV7-8, the J gene TRBJ2-2; tentatively, D is TRBD1 (5 bases). Germline CDR1 SGHVS, CDR2 FQNEAQ. This CDR3 has 13 amino acids. V was pared by 4 bases and J by 6 bases, with 9 bases between. The CDR3 sequence is CASSSAGPGELFF. CDR3 DNA sequence: TGTGCCAGCAGCTCGGCAGGGCCCGGGGAGCTGTTTTTT.

The genes are TRBV10-1 and TRBJ2-1; 9 positions match TRBD1. The germline V gene has CDR1 WNHNN and CDR2 SYGVQD (reference sequence). V trimming: 3 bases; J trimming: 2 bases; junction bases outside the gene matches: 2. The CDR3 is 15 amino acids. The CDR3 sequence: CASSDWDRAYNEQFF. The CDR3 nucleotides read TGCGCCAGCAGTGATTGGGACAGGGCCTACAATGAGCAGTTCTTC.

The chain combines TRBV18 with TRBJ2-7; possible D gene TRBD2, 6 bases. The CDR3 is 14 residues long. The germline V and J ends were trimmed by 2 bases and 0 bases, with 8 bases remaining between them. The V gene's germline CDR1 is KGHSH and CDR2 LQKENI. The CDR3 bases are TGTGCCAGCTCACCAGGGAGGAGCTCCTACGAGCAGTACTTC. It is translated as CASSPGRSSYEQYF.

This sequence joins TRBV4-3 and TRBJ2-7; 7 bases align to TRBD1. The junction had 12 bases not matched to a gene; V was cut back by 6 bases and J by 4 bases. This CDR3 comprises 15 residues. Germline V lookup: CDR1 LGHNA, CDR2 YSLEER. The CDR3 here is CASRTPGTETYEQYF. Written as DNA, the CDR3 is TGCGCCAGCAGGACCCCCGGGACAGAAACTTACGAGCAGTACTTC.

V usage is TRBV6-5 and J usage is TRBJ2-7; TRBD2 is a possible D gene (6 bases). V gave up 4 bases and J gave up 7 bases, with 11 bases separating them. Looked up from germline, CDR1 is MNHEY and CDR2 is SVGAGI. The CDR3 length is 12 residues. CDR3 region: CASSSGLREQYF. The CDR3 DNA sequence: TGTGCCAGCAGTTCCGGACTAAGAGAGCAGTACTTC.

The chain has TRBV4-3 and TRBJ2-3; 10 nucleotides match TRBD2. The CDR3 totals 16 residues. The germline V gene encodes CDR1 LGHNA and CDR2 YSLEER. The V and J ends lost 1 base and 2 bases, in that order; junction bases with no gene match: 3. For the CDR3, the DNA is TGCGCCAGCAGCCAAGCGAGCGGGGGGGTCACAGATACGCAGTATTTT. It is translated as CASSQASGGVTDTQYF.

The V and J genes are TRBV6-1 and TRBJ2-1; possible D gene TRBD2, 6 bases. Germline V gives CDR1 MNHNS, CDR2 SASEGT. V lost 3 bases and J lost 8, with 17 bases in between. This CDR3 has 15 residues. The CDR3 bases are TGTGCCAGCAGTGACGGTGACTCCCGCGGGGATGAGCAGTTCTTC. It translates to CASSDGDSRGDEQFF.

The chain links TRBV18 to TRBJ1-2; 12 positions agree with TRBD1. Germline loops: CDR1 KGHSH, CDR2 LQKENI. Trimming removed 2 bases from V and 8 bases from J; junction bases left unmatched: 9. The CDR3 sequence is 16 residues long. This CDR3 is CASSPTGTGGGGGYTF. The CDR3 coding sequence is TGTGCCAGCTCACCAACCGGGACAGGGGGCGGAGGAGGCTACACCTTC. Full variable domain (remainder filled in from reference TRBV18 and TRBJ1-2): NAGVMQNPRHLVRRRGQEARLRCSPMKGHSHVYWYRQLPEEGLKFMVYLQKENIIDESGMPKERFSAEFPKEGPSILRIQQVVRGDSAAYFCASSPTGTGGGGGYTFGSGTRLTVV.

Here the CDR3 reads CASSLETGINTGELFF. The CDR3 bases are TGTGCCAGCAGCTTGGAGACAGGTATCAACACCGGGGAGCTGTTTTTT. The V call is TRBV5-6, the J call TRBJ2-2; possibly TRBD1 for D (6 bases). Germline-derived CDR1 and CDR2 are SGHDT and YYEEEE. The V end was cut by 0 bases, the J end by 2 bases, with 11 bases between. CDR3 length: 16 amino acids.

This clone was seen once. The chain joins TRBV19 to TRBJ1-3; D is possibly TRBD1 (6 bases). There are 15 residues in the CDR3. The germline CDR1 and CDR2 sequences are LNHDA and SQIVND (reference sequence). The V end lost 5 bases, the J end lost 0 bases, and 11 bases lay between the germline ends. The CDR3 nucleotides read TGTGCCAGTAGTTGGGGGGGCAGCTCTGGAAACACCATATATTTT. Amino acids: CASSWGGSSGNTIYF.

This chain links TRBV7-2 with TRBJ2-1, with D perhaps TRBD2 (5 bases). In germline, CDR1 is SGHTA, CDR2 FQGNSA. The CDR3 is 11 residues long. V was cut by 6 bases and J by 6 bases, with 6 bases left in between. The CDR3 bases are TGTGCCAGCAGAAGCGGCAATGAGCAGTTCTTC. It is translated as CASRSGNEQFF.

The V and J genes are TRBV11-2 and TRBJ2-2; D is undetermined. CDR1 and CDR2 from the germline V gene are SGHAT and FQNNGV. CDR3 length: 15 amino acids. The V gene lost 1 base and the J gene lost 3 bases, with 9 bases spanning the gap. The chain's CDR3 is CASSLGVADTGELFF. For the CDR3, the DNA is TGTGCCAGCAGCTTAGGGGTGGCGGACACCGGGGAGCTGTTTTTT.